This TCR beta chain originates from a study of T cells expressing NK-cell markers. Across the whole study: In the group of eight sequenced donors, seven were HCMV-seropositive and one was seronegative. The study, taken as a whole, reports: These same clonotypes (in several donors) also led the CD3+CD56-NKG2C+ fraction. Dominant NKG2C+ clonotypes made up about 1.0-7.5% of CD8+ T cells in several donors.

TCRdb reprocessed the 5' RACE reads; each CDR3 protein has one entry and no DNA is given. Here the sample table reports 150,000 to 200,000 distinct CDR3 sequences. Points on this clonotype: Its matching antigen is unknown.

Germline lookup yields CDR1 DFQATT and CDR2 SNEGSKA (reference sequence). CDR3 size: 15 residues. The specimen was blood T cells: a sorted CD56 or NKG2C T cell subset, CD4+ or CD8+ T cells, or bulk PBMC T cells (not recorded which). This sequence was found in a woman between 18 and 75 years old in good health. The chain combines TRBV20-1 with TRBJ2-1. The CDR3 sequence: CSARDLRLPYNEQFF.